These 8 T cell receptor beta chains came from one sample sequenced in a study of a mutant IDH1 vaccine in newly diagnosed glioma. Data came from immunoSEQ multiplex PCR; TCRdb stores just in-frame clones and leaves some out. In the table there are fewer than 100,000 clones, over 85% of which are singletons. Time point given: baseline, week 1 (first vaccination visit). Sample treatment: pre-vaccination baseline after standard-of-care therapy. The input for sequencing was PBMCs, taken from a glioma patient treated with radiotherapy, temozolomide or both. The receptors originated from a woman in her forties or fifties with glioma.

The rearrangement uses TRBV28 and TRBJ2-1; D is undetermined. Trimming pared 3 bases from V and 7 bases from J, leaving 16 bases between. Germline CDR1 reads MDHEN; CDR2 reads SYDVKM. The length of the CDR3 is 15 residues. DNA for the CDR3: TGTGCCAGCAGTTTTAAACCTTCCAGGCGGAATGAGCAGTTCTTC. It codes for CASSFKPSRRNEQFF.

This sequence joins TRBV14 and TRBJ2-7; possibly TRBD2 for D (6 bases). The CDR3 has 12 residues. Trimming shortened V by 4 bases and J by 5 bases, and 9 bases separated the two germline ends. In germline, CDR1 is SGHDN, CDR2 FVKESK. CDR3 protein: CASSLSGHEQYF. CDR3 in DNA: TGTGCCAGCAGCCTTAGCGGCCACGAGCAGTACTTC.

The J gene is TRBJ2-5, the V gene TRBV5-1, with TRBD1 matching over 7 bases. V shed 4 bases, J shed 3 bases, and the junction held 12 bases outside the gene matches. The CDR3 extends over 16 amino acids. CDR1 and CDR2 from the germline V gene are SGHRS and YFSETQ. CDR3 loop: CASSRTGPAKEETQYF. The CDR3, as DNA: TGCGCCAGCAGCAGGACAGGACCCGCCAAGGAAGAGACCCAGTACTTC.

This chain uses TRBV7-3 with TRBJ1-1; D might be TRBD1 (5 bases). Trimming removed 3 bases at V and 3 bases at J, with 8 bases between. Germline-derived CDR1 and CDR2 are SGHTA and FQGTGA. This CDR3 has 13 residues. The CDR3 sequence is CASSFPGDTEAFF. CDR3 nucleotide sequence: TGTGCCAGCAGCTTTCCGGGGGACACTGAAGCTTTCTTT.

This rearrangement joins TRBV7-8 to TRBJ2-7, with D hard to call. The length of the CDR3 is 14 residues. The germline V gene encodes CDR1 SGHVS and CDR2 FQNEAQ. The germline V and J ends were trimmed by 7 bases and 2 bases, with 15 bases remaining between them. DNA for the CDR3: TGTGCCAGCACCCTTCCGGGTCCAACCTACGAGCAGTACTTC. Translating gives CASTLPGPTYEQYF.

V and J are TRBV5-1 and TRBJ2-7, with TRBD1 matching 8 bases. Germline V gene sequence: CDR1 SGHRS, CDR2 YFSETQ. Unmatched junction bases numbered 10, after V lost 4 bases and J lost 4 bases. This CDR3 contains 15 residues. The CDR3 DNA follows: TGCGCCAGCAGCCACCCCGGGACAGGCGATTACGAGCAGTACTTC. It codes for CASSHPGTGDYEQYF.

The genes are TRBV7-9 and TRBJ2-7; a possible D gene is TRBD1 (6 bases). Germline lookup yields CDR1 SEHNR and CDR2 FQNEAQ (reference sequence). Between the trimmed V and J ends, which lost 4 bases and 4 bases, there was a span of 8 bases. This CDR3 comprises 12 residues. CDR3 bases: TGTGCCAGCAGCTCAGGGGATTACGAGCAGTACTTC. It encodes CASSSGDYEQYF. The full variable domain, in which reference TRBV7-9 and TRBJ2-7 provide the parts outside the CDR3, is DTGVSQNPRHKITKRGQNVTFRCDPISEHNRLYWYRQTLGQGPEFLTYFQNEAQLEKSRLLSDRFSAERPKGSFSTLEIQRTEQGDSAMYLCASSSGDYEQYFGPGTRLTVT.

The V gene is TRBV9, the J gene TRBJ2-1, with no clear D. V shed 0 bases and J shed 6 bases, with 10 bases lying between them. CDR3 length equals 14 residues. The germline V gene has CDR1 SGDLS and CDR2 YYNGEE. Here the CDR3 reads CASSVVMSGNEQFF. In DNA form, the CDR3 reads TGTGCCAGCAGCGTAGTAATGAGTGGCAATGAGCAGTTCTTC.